These T cell receptor beta chains were read from a single sample in a study of CD8+CD57+ T cells in acquired aplastic anemia. One entry per CDR3 protein, called by TCRdb with MiXCR from the reads. Among 150,000 or so distinct CDR3 sequences listed, over 50% were seen once. Sequenced: sorted CD4+, CD8+, or CD8+CD57+ T cells (not recorded which) from PBMCs. These receptors all come from a human donor with aplastic anemia. The CDR3 runs from the conserved cysteine through the conserved F or W. D genes are given only for firm matches. Size is omitted from some rows. Given values are once, few, many or a class for expanded clones.

TRBV15	.	TRBJ2-7	.	CATSRDVSSEQYF	TGTGCCACCAGCAGGGACGTGAGCTCCGAGCAGTACTTC
TRBV20-1	.	TRBJ2-7	TRBD1	CSARDFGQGANEQYF	TGCAGTGCTAGAGATTTCGGGCAGGGGGCTAACGAGCAGTACTTC
TRBV2	.	TRBJ2-1	TRBD2	CASSGGGANERFF	TGTGCCAGCAGTGGCGGGGGGGCCAATGAGCGGTTCTTC
TRBV12-3/TRBV12-4	.	TRBJ1-2	.	CASSSQASVRTGYTF	TGTGCCAGCAGTTCACAGGCCTCAGTCCGGACCGGCTACACCTTC
TRBV15	.	TRBJ2-7	.	CATSREGWDEQYF	TGTGCCACCAGCAGAGAGGGGTGGGACGAGCAGTACTTC
TRBV20-1	.	TRBJ2-2	.	CSARDALRGDTGELFF	TGCAGTGCTAGAGATGCCCTCCGCGGGGACACCGGGGAGCTGTTTTTT
TRBV20-1	many	TRBJ1-2	.	CSARPQFREAPQYSYGYIF	TGCAGTGCTAGACCGCAATTCAGGGAAGCCCCTCAGTATAGCTATGGCTACATCTTC
TRBV24-1	.	TRBJ2-3	.	CATSDGAEASTDTQYF	TGTGCCACCAGTGATGGAGCGGAGGCTAGTACAGATACGCAGTATTTT
TRBV7-9	many	TRBJ2-3	TRBD1	CASSLRQGVTDTQYF	TGTGCCAGCAGCTTACGACAGGGGGTCACAGATACGCAGTATTTT
TRBV7-1	.	TRBJ1-2	TRBD1	CAGSSVKDVWWQGGNYGYTF	TGTGCCGGCAGCTCCGTAAAAGACGTTTGGTGGCAGGGGGGTAACTATGGCTACACCTTC
TRBV7-9	many	TRBJ2-7	TRBD2	CASSSGLAGLTYEQYF	TGTGCCAGCAGCTCGGGACTAGCGGGGCTTACCTACGAGCAGTACTTC
TRBV24-1	few	TRBJ2-1	.	CATRDRDEQFF	TGTGCCACCAGGGACCGGGATGAGCAGTTCTTC
TRBV2	.	TRBJ1-1	TRBD1	CASRVTGGTEAFF	TGTGCCAGCAGGGTGACAGGGGGCACTGAAGCTTTCTTT
TRBV7-9	.	TRBJ2-2	.	CASSEARAGELFF	TGTGCCAGCAGCGAAGCACGCGCCGGGGAGCTGTTTTTT
TRBV24-1	few	TRBJ2-7	TRBD2	CATSAAGGTYEQYF	TGTGCCACCAGTGCCGCCGGGGGGACCTACGAGCAGTACTTC
TRBV18	many	TRBJ1-6	.	CASSPPRRDSPLHF	TGTGCCAGCTCACCACCTCGTCGGGATTCACCCCTCCACTTT
TRBV7-8	.	TRBJ2-1	TRBD2	CASSSVAGGYNEQFF	TGCGCCAGCAGCTCGGTAGCGGGGGGGTACAATGAGCAGTTCTTC
TRBV9	.	TRBJ2-2	.	CASSVGGASGNTGELFF	TGTGCCAGCAGCGTAGGGGGGGCTAGCGGGAACACCGGGGAGCTGTTTTTT
TRBV29-1	few	TRBJ1-5	.	CSGGERNQPQHF	TGCAGCGGAGGGGAGCGGAATCAGCCCCAGCATTTT
TRBV15	once	TRBJ2-5	TRBD1	CATSSNRGLQETQYF	TGTGCCACCAGCAGCAACAGGGGGCTCCAAGAGACCCAGTACTTC
TRBV5-4	.	TRBJ2-1	.	CASSLAFWSSYNEQFF	TGTGCCAGCAGCTTGGCCTTTTGGAGCTCCTACAATGAGCAGTTCTTC
TRBV7-9	many	TRBJ2-1	TRBD1	CASTLGRTGINEQFF	TGTGCCAGCACCCTTGGGCGGACAGGGATCAATGAGCAGTTCTTC
TRBV10-1	.	TRBJ1-2	.	CASSGQVGYGYTF	TGCGCCAGCAGTGGACAGGTCGGGTATGGCTACACCTTC
TRBV2	.	TRBJ1-5	.	CASSADKNQPQHF	TGTGCCAGCAGCGCAGACAAAAATCAGCCCCAGCATTTT
TRBV10-3	.	TRBJ1-4	.	CAISERAGNEELFF	TGTGCCATCAGTGAAAGGGCGGGTAATGAAGAACTGTTTTTT
TRBV9	many	TRBJ2-1	.	CASSVVGGEQFF	TGTGCCAGCAGCGTAGTGGGCGGTGAGCAGTTCTTC
TRBV10-3	.	TRBJ2-6	.	CAISSLVEGTTGANVLTF	TGTGCCATCAGCTCCTTAGTGGAGGGGACCACTGGGGCCAACGTCCTGACTTTC
TRBV24-1	.	TRBJ2-2	TRBD2	CATSDPSSGGELFF	TGTGCCACCAGTGACCCCTCTTCGGGAGGGGAGCTGTTCTTT
TRBV5-8	.	TRBJ2-7	.	CASSLDGRIYEQYF	TGTGCCAGCAGCTTGGATGGCAGAATCTACGAGCAGTACTTC
TRBV20-1	.	TRBJ1-6	.	CSAREGNSPLHF	TGCAGTGCTAGAGAAGGCAATTCACCCCTCCACTTT
TRBV10-2	.	TRBJ1-5	.	CASSGVGESQPQHF	TGCGCCAGCAGTGGGGTCGGAGAATCTCAGCCCCAGCATTTT
TRBV7-9	many	TRBJ1-3	.	CASSLVALTGNTIYF	TGTGCCAGCAGCTTAGTGGCGCTTACTGGAAACACCATATATTTT
TRBV5-1	.	TRBJ2-3	.	CASRAADTQYF	TGCGCCAGCAGGGCCGCAGATACGCAGTATTTT
TRBV7-9	few	TRBJ2-5	.	CASTLGQGGQETQYF	TGTGCCAGCACCCTCGGTCAGGGGGGGCAAGAGACCCAGTACTTC
TRBV6-1	many	TRBJ2-5	.	CASSTEQGWETQYF	TGTGCCAGCAGTACAGAACAGGGTTGGGAGACCCAGTACTTC
TRBV7-7	.	TRBJ2-5	.	CASSLGSWEETQYF	TGTGCTAGCAGCTTAGGTAGCTGGGAAGAGACCCAGTACTTC